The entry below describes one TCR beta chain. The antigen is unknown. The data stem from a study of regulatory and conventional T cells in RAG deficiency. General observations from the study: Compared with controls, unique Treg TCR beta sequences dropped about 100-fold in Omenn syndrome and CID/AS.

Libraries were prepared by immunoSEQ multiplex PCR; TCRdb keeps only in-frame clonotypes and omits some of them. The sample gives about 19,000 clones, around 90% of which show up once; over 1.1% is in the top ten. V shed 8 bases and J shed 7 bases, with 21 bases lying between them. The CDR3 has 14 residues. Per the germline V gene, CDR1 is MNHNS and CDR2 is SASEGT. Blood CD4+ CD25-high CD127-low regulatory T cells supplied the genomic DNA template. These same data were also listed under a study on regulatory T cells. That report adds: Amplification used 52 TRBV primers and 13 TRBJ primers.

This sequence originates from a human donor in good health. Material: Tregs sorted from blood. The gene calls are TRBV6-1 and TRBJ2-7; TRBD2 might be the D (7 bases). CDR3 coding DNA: TGTGCCAGCTCGTTCCGAGGGGGGGACGGAGAGCAGTACTTC. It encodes CASSFRGGDGEQYF.